This TCR beta chain was recorded in a study of beta chain features in type 1 diabetes. Sequencing targeted expressed TCRB transcripts, as all isolated RNA had been reverse transcribed. An average about 3.8 million reads came from naive, central memory and regulatory T cell samples. TCRdb's table, derived via immunoSEQ multiplex PCR, lists solely in-frame clones and lacks some. Among under 450,000 clones, approximately 15% were seen once, and the ten largest hold roughly 0.033%. Germline values: CDR1 SGHRS, CDR2 YFSETQ. The CDR3 loop spans 15 amino acids. Trimming pared 0 bases from V and 2 bases from J, leaving 10 bases between.

The receptor comes from a young man in good health. V gene TRBV5-1 combines with J gene TRBJ2-3, with D tentatively TRBD2 (5 bases). The specimen sequenced was naive CD4+ T cells from blood. CDR3 in amino acids: CASSLAGGFTDTQYF. The CDR3 region has the DNA TGCGCCAGCAGCTTGGCCGGCGGGTTCACAGATACGCAGTATTTT.